These T cell receptor beta chains were read from a single sample in a study of cytomegalovirus exposure and HLA in healthy donors. Data came from immunoSEQ multiplex PCR; TCRdb stores just in-frame clones and leaves some out. The table lists some 130,000 clones, about 80% of them singletons. The sample consisted of PBMCs. Receptor source: a male donor in good health and CMV-seronegative. Each CDR3 is given with its conserved first and last residue. D genes are given only for firm matches. Part of the rows lack a size; the others show once, few, many or a class for expanded clones.

>few|TRBV7-9|TRBD1|TRBJ2-7
CASSYGTVDEQYF
TGTGCCAGCAGTTACGGGACAGTCGATGAGCAGTACTTC
>NA|TRBV6-6|TRBD1|TRBJ1-6
CATLGQGSSPLHF
TGTGCCACCCTAGGACAGGGTTCTTCACCCCTCCACTTT
>NA|TRBV9|NA|TRBJ2-5
CASSADSQETQYF
TGTGCCAGCAGCGCCGACAGCCAAGAGACCCAGTACTTC
>NA|TRBV6-1|NA|TRBJ2-3
CASSEALRRVVDYHTDTQYF
TGTGCCAGCAGTGAAGCGCTTCGTCGGGTCGTGGACTACCACACAGATACGCAGTATTTT
>few|TRBV30|NA|TRBJ2-5
CAWSRGTAEETQYF
TGTGCCTGGAGTAGGGGGACGGCTGAAGAGACCCAGTACTTC
>once|TRBV11-1|TRBD1|TRBJ2-4
CASSLATGGIQYF
TGTGCCAGCAGCTTAGCGACAGGGGGCATTCAGTACTTC
>once|TRBV6-5|NA|TRBJ1-5
CASSYSGGGNQPQHF
TGTGCCAGCAGTTACTCGGGAGGGGGCAATCAGCCCCAGCATTTT
>NA|TRBV27|NA|TRBJ1-3
CASSLTGNRNTIYF
TGTGCCAGCAGTTTAACAGGGAACCGAAACACCATATATTTT
>NA|TRBV15|NA|TRBJ2-3
CATSRGRDTDTQYF
TGTGCCACCAGCAGAGGGCGGGACACAGATACGCAGTATTTT
>few|TRBV28|TRBD1|TRBJ1-5
CASSSPGQAVREYEPQHF
TGTGCCAGCAGTTCCCCTGGACAGGCCGTCCGAGAGTACGAGCCCCAGCATTTT
>NA|TRBV28|TRBD2|TRBJ2-5
CASSSPPLAGDHQETQYF
TGTGCCAGCAGTTCCCCCCCTCTAGCGGGGGATCACCAAGAGACCCAGTACTTC
>NA|TRBV19|NA|TRBJ1-1
CASSRRDFEGAFF
TGTGCCAGTAGTCGTCGGGACTTTGAGGGAGCTTTCTTT
>NA|TRBV10-3|TRBD1|TRBJ2-5
CAISGETGTEVGTQYF
TGTGCCATCAGTGGCGAAACCGGGACAGAGGTTGGGACCCAGTACTTC
>NA|TRBV30|NA|TRBJ1-6
CASWIPGANSPLHF
TGTGCCTCCTGGATACCTGGGGCTAATTCACCCCTCCACTTT
>NA|TRBV7-2|NA|TRBJ2-7
CASSLNGLHSVEQYF
TGTGCCAGCAGCCTTAATGGACTACATTCGGTCGAGCAGTACTTC
>NA|TRBV27|TRBD1|TRBJ1-1
CASSLSPDRGVKEAFF
TGTGCCAGCAGTTTATCCCCCGACAGGGGTGTCAAGGAAGCTTTCTTT
>NA|TRBV2|TRBD1|TRBJ1-5
CASSPGQGGQPQHF
TGTGCCAGCAGTCCCGGACAGGGAGGACAGCCCCAGCATTTT
>NA|TRBV28|NA|TRBJ2-7
CASSLFWQGSYEQYF
TGTGCCAGCAGTTTATTCTGGCAGGGGTCCTACGAGCAGTACTTC
>NA|TRBV19|TRBD2|TRBJ2-1
CASSTLAGVGNEQFF
TGTGCCAGTAGTACCCTAGCGGGAGTCGGGAATGAGCAGTTCTTC
>NA|TRBV27|TRBD1|TRBJ1-2
CASSPYRDRPYGYTF
TGTGCCAGCAGTCCCTATCGGGACAGGCCCTATGGCTACACCTTC
>NA|TRBV15|TRBD1|TRBJ2-4
CATSRAGQGSSKNSQYF
TGTGCCACCAGCAGGGCCGGACAGGGGTCGAGCAAAAACAGTCAGTACTTC
>once|TRBV7-9|NA|TRBJ2-7
CASSSAQGRGEQYF
TGTGCCAGCAGCTCGGCACAGGGACGGGGCGAGCAGTACTTC
>NA|TRBV5-1|NA|TRBJ2-3
CASSLETGRDTQYF
TGCGCCAGCAGCTTGGAAACAGGACGGGATACGCAGTATTTT
>NA|TRBV30|NA|TRBJ1-2
CAGGTPLRGYTF
TGTGCCGGCGGGACCCCGCTTCGAGGCTACACCTTC
>NA|TRBV11-1|NA|TRBJ2-2
CASSLPPLNTGELFF
TGTGCCAGCAGCTTACCCCCCCTTAACACCGGGGAGCTGTTTTTT
>NA|TRBV7-9|NA|TRBJ2-7
CASSLGGGGQDYEQYF
TGTGCCAGCAGCTTAGGAGGGGGGGGGCAGGACTACGAGCAGTACTTC
>NA|TRBV7-9|NA|TRBJ2-2
CAIGRPGELFF
TGTGCCATAGGGAGGCCCGGGGAGCTGTTTTTT
>NA|TRBV27|TRBD2|TRBJ2-7
CASSTTSGGARYEQYF
TGTGCCAGCAGTACTACTAGCGGGGGGGCAAGGTATGAGCAGTACTTC
>NA|TRBV18|NA|TRBJ2-1
CASSLSTRDNEQFF
TGTGCCAGCTCACTTTCGACTAGAGACAATGAGCAGTTCTTC
>NA|TRBV14|NA|TRBJ1-5
CASSQMAGVFWDQPQHF
TGTGCCAGCAGCCAAATGGCGGGTGTTTTTTGGGATCAGCCCCAGCATTTT
>NA|TRBV4-1|NA|TRBJ2-3
CASSQIYRRDHTQYF
TGCGCCAGCAGCCAGATCTACAGGAGAGACCATACGCAGTATTTT
>NA|TRBV19|NA|TRBJ1-5
CASSIQDRKINQPQHF
TGTGCCAGTAGTATTCAAGACAGGAAAATCAATCAGCCCCAGCATTTT
>NA|TRBV9|NA|TRBJ2-2
CASSVVGGPGELFF
TGTGCCAGCAGCGTAGTTGGAGGTCCCGGGGAGCTGTTTTTT
>NA|TRBV9|NA|TRBJ1-1
CASTPNERGRGTEAFF
TGTGCCAGCACCCCCAACGAGCGAGGAAGAGGGACTGAAGCTTTCTTT
>NA|TRBV5-6|NA|TRBJ1-1
CASSLTDSNTEAFF
TGTGCCAGCAGCTTGACAGACAGTAACACTGAAGCTTTCTTT
>medium-sized|TRBV6-1|TRBD1|TRBJ2-3
CASSGGQGATDTQYF
TGTGCCAGCAGCGGGGGACAGGGGGCCACAGATACGCAGTATTTT
>NA|TRBV6-5|NA|TRBJ2-2
CASRGWGRSGELFF
TGTGCCAGCAGGGGGTGGGGCAGATCCGGGGAGCTGTTTTTT
>few|TRBV5-5|NA|TRBJ1-3
CASSFWTVSSGNTIYF
TGTGCCAGCAGCTTCTGGACAGTGTCCTCTGGAAACACCATATATTTT
>NA|TRBV7-9|TRBD2|TRBJ2-3
CASSLGLAGPSTDTQYF
TGTGCCAGCAGCTTGGGACTAGCGGGACCCTCCACAGATACGCAGTATTTT
>NA|TRBV2|NA|TRBJ2-1
CASNVARYNSEQFF
TGTGCCAGCAATGTGGCTAGATATAACTCTGAGCAGTTCTTC
>NA|TRBV2|NA|TRBJ1-2
CASSESAGNYGYTF
TGTGCCAGCAGTGAGTCCGCGGGGAACTATGGCTACACCTTC
>NA|TRBV6-5|NA|TRBJ1-5
CASSAHNDQPQHF
TGTGCCAGCAGTGCCCACAATGATCAGCCCCAGCATTTT
>NA|TRBV27|NA|TRBJ1-2
CASSLSRSRGYTF
TGTGCCAGCAGTTTATCACGTTCGCGGGGCTACACCTTC